The rows below give T cell receptor beta chains drawn from one sample of a study of shared T cell receptors in the human thymus. Repertoires were generated with immunoSEQ multiplex PCR, while TCRdb's copy carries only in-frame clones and drops some. The repertoire holds 700,000 or so clones, with 80% to 90% as singletons. The same data also went into a second study, on human thymus T cells.

The sequenced sample consisted of thymocytes. The receptors here all came from a girl under three years old with a congenital heart defect. CDR3s include the opening cysteine and the closing phenylalanine or tryptophan. The D gene is left open where the match is weak. Only some rows state a clone size, as once, few, many or a class for expanded clones.

j_call v_call clone_size d_call cdr3_aa cdr3_nt
TRBJ2-2 TRBV5-4 - TRBD2 CAGAGENTGELFF TGTGCCGGAGCGGGGGAGAACACCGGGGAGCTGTTTTTT
TRBJ1-5 TRBV6-5 - TRBD1 CASSPGQANQPQHF TGTGCCAGCAGTCCCGGACAGGCTAATCAGCCCCAGCATTTT
TRBJ1-6 TRBV5-1 once TRBD1 CASSLAFFGDDRGLSPLHF TGCGCCAGCAGCTTGGCATTTTTTGGTGATGACAGGGGGCTTTCACCCCTCCACTTT
TRBJ2-1 TRBV7-2 - - CASSYRQEAYNEQFF TGTGCCAGCAGCTATAGACAGGAAGCCTACAATGAGCAGTTCTTC
TRBJ2-4 TRBV5-1 - TRBD1 CASSSGQTTKNIQYF TGCGCCAGCAGCTCGGGACAGACTACCAAAAACATTCAGTACTTC
TRBJ1-2 TRBV4-3 few TRBD1 CASSQVLEDRVYAIYGYTF TGCGCCAGCAGCCAAGTCCTCGAGGACAGGGTCTATGCTATCTATGGCTACACCTTC
TRBJ1-2 TRBV10-3 once - CAISEGATGYTF TGTGCCATCAGTGAAGGGGCTACGGGCTACACCTTC
TRBJ2-3 TRBV7-2 - - CASSPWASRSTDTQYF TGTGCCAGCAGCCCGTGGGCTAGCCGAAGCACAGATACGCAGTATTTT
TRBJ2-4 TRBV7-9 - - CASSLVPGENIQYF TGTGCCAGCAGCTTAGTTCCCGGGGAAAACATTCAGTACTTC
TRBJ2-7 TRBV5-4 - TRBD2 CASSLWRGRAYEQYF TGTGCCAGCAGCCTCTGGAGAGGGAGGGCCTACGAGCAGTACTTC
TRBJ1-2 TRBV4-1 - TRBD1 CASSHQDRTGNYGYTF TGCGCCAGCAGCCATCAAGACCGGACAGGGAACTATGGCTACACCTTC
TRBJ2-1 TRBV7-8 - - CASSLVGWSGWISYNEQFF TGTGCCAGCAGCTTAGTGGGTTGGTCCGGGTGGATTTCCTACAATGAGCAGTTCTTC
TRBJ2-2 TRBV9 - TRBD1 CASSDRDRRNTGELFF TGTGCCAGCAGCGACCGGGACAGAAGAAACACCGGGGAGCTGTTTTTT
TRBJ1-1 TRBV5-6 - - CASILTRENTEAFF TGTGCCAGCATCCTAACGAGAGAGAACACTGAAGCTTTCTTT
TRBJ2-7 TRBV18 - TRBD2 CASSPLAGRDYEQYF TGTGCCAGCTCACCCCTAGCGGGGCGGGACTACGAGCAGTACTTC
TRBJ2-7 TRBV2 - TRBD1 CASSEALGTGGECSYEQYF TGTGCCAGCAGTGAAGCGCTCGGGACAGGGGGCGAATGCTCCTACGAGCAGTACTTC
TRBJ1-2 TRBV4-3 - - CASSLQGLHYGYTF TGCGCCAGCAGCCTACAGGGCCTTCACTATGGCTACACCTTC
TRBJ2-4 TRBV7-8 - - CASSPSNLAKSIQYF TGTGCCAGCAGCCCCAGCAATCTAGCCAAAAGCATTCAGTACTTC
TRBJ1-2 TRBV2 - TRBD1 CASSEFDRGPANYGYTF TGTGCCAGCAGCGAATTCGACAGGGGGCCGGCTAACTATGGCTACACCTTC
TRBJ1-1 TRBV7-2 - - CASSFKGRSEAFF TGTGCCAGCAGCTTTAAAGGGAGGAGTGAAGCTTTCTTT
TRBJ1-2 TRBV6-1 - TRBD1 CASRGQGAGYTF TGTGCCAGCAGAGGACAGGGGGCTGGCTACACCTTC
TRBJ1-1 TRBV7-9 - - CASSPGLNTEAFF TGTGCCAGCAGCCCGGGATTGAACACTGAAGCTTTCTTT
TRBJ1-6 TRBV27 - - CASSFATGPVGSYNSPLHF TGTGCCAGCAGTTTCGCGACAGGTCCGGTGGGCTCCTATAATTCACCCCTCCACTTT
TRBJ2-1 TRBV6-1 - TRBD1 CASSEHSQGAHNEQFF TGTGCCAGCAGTGAACACAGTCAGGGGGCCCACAATGAGCAGTTCTTC
TRBJ2-2 TRBV2 - TRBD1 CASSEKGSRQGVRAGELFF TGTGCCAGCAGTGAAAAGGGGTCTAGACAGGGAGTTAGAGCCGGGGAGCTGTTTTTT
TRBJ2-7 TRBV7-9 - - CASSLDRATYEQYF TGTGCCAGCAGCTTAGACAGGGCTACCTACGAGCAGTACTTC
TRBJ2-4 TRBV19 - - CASREFGDFVKNIQYF TGTGCCAGTAGGGAGTTCGGGGACTTTGTCAAAAACATTCAGTACTTC
TRBJ1-2 TRBV18 - - CATTVPGVEGYTF TGTGCCACCACGGTCCCAGGGGTCGAGGGCTACACCTTC
TRBJ1-4 TRBV5-8 - TRBD1 CASSAKTGANEKLFF TGTGCCAGCAGCGCGAAGACAGGGGCTAATGAAAAACTGTTTTTT
TRBJ1-1 TRBV9 - - CASSARRGPNTEAFF TGTGCCAGCAGCGCCCGGAGGGGACCTAACACTGAAGCTTTCTTT
TRBJ1-1 TRBV7-2 - - CASSLWPNTEAFF TGTGCCAGCAGCTTATGGCCGAACACTGAAGCTTTCTTT
TRBJ1-4 TRBV4-3 - - CASSQEAGANEKLFF TGCGCCAGCAGCCAAGAGGCAGGGGCTAATGAAAAACTGTTTTTT
TRBJ2-7 TRBV5-1 once TRBD1 CASSWGQSYEQYF TGCGCCAGCAGCTGGGGACAGAGTTACGAGCAGTACTTC
TRBJ1-3 TRBV9 - - CASSVVEGRGNTIYF TGTGCCAGCAGCGTAGTTGAGGGTCGAGGAAACACCATATATTTT
TRBJ1-6 TRBV28 - TRBD1 CASLAPGQGPSYNSPLHF TGTGCCAGCCTCGCCCCGGGACAGGGGCCCTCCTATAATTCACCCCTCCACTTT